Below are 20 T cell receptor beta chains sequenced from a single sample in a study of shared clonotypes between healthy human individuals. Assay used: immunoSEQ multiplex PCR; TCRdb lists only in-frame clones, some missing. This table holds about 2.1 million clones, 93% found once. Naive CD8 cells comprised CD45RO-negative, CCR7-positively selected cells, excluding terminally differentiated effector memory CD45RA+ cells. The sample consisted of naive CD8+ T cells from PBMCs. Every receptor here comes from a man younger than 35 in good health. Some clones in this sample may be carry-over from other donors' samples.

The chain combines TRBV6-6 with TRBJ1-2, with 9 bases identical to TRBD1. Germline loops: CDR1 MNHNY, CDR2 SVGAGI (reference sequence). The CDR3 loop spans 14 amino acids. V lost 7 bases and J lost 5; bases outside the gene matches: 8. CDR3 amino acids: CASNPGTGIYGYTF. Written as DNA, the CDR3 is TGTGCCAGCAACCCCGGGACAGGGATTTATGGCTACACCTTC.

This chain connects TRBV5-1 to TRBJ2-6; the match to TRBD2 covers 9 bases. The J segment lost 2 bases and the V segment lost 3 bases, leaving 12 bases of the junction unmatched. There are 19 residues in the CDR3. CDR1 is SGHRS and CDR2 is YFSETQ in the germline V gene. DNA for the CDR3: TGCGCCAGCAGCTGGCAACAAGCGGGAGGTCCCGCTGGGGCCAACGTCCTGACTTTC. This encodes CASSWQQAGGPAGANVLTF.

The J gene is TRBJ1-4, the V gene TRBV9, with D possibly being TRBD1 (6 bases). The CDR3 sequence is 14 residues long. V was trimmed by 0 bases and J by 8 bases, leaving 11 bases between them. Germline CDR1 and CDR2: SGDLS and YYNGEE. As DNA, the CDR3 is TGTGCCAGCAGCGTAGCAGGGGCGCGGGAAAAACTGTTTTTT. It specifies CASSVAGAREKLFF.

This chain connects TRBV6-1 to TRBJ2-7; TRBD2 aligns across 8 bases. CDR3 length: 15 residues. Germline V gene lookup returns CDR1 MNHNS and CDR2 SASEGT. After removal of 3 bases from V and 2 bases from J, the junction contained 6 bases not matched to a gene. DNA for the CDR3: TGTGCCAGCAGTGATCCCCGGGAGGGTACCTACGAGCAGTACTTC. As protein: CASSDPREGTYEQYF.

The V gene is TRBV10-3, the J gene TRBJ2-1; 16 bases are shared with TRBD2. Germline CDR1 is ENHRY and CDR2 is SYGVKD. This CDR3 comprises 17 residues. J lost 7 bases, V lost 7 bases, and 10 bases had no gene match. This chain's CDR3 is CAITGGLAGGQGNEQFF. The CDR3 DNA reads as TGTGCCATCACGGGGGGACTAGCGGGAGGGCAGGGGAATGAGCAGTTCTTC.

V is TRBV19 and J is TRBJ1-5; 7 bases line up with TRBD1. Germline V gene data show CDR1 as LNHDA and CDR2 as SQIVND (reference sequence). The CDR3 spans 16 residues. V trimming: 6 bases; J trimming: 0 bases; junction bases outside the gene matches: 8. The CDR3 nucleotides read TGTGCCAGTAGAACGGGGACAGAGTATAGCAATCAGCCCCAGCATTTT. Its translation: CASRTGTEYSNQPQHF.

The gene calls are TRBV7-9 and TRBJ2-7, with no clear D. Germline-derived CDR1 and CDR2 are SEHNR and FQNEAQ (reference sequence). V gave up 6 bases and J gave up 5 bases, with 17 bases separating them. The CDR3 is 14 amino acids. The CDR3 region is CASSLGRARDEQYF. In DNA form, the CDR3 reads TGTGCCAGCAGTCTTGGACGGGCTAGAGACGAGCAGTACTTC.

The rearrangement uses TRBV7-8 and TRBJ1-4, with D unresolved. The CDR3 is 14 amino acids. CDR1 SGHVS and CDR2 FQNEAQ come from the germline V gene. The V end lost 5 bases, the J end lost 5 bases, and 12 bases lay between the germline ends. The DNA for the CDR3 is TGTGCCAGCAGCCCCCGGGCCCTAAATGAAAAACTGTTTTTT. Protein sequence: CASSPRALNEKLFF. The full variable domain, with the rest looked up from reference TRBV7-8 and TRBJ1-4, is GAGVSQSPRYKVAKRGQDVALRCDPISGHVSLFWYQQALGQGPEFLTYFQNEAQLDKSGLPSDRFFAERPEGSVSTLKIQRTQQEDSAVYLCASSPRALNEKLFFGSGTQLSVL.

The CDR3: CASSEADRASLGYTF. Here the CDR3 DNA reads TGTGCCAGCAGTGAAGCGGACAGGGCTTCTTTAGGCTACACCTTC. V is TRBV6-1 and J is TRBJ1-2; 8 bases align to TRBD1. Germline CDR1 is MNHNS and CDR2 is SASEGT. The CDR3 loop spans 15 amino acids. Trimming cost V 0 bases and J 8 bases; bases outside gene matches: 8.

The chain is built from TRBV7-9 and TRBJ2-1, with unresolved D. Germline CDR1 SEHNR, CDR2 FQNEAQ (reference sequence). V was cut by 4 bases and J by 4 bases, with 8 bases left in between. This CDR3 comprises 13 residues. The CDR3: CASSSTLYNEQFF. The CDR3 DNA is TGTGCCAGCAGCTCCACCCTATACAATGAGCAGTTCTTC.

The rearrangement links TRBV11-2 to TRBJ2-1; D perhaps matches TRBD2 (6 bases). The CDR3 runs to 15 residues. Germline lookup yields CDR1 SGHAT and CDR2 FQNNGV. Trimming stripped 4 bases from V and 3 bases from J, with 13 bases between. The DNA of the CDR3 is TGTGCCAGCAGCTCCCGGTCGGGACTCTACAATGAGCAGTTCTTC. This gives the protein CASSSRSGLYNEQFF.

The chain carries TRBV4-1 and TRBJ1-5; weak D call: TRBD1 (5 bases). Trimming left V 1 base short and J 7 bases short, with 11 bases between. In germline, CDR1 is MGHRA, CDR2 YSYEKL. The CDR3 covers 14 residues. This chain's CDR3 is CASSQVMGGQPQHF. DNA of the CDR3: TGCGCCAGCAGCCAAGTAATGGGGGGACAGCCCCAGCATTTT.

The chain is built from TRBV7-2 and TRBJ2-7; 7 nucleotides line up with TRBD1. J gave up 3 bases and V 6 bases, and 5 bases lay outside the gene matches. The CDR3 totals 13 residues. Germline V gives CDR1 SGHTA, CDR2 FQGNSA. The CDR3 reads CASRPRDSYEQYF. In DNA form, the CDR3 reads TGTGCCAGCAGGCCCCGGGACAGCTACGAGCAGTACTTC. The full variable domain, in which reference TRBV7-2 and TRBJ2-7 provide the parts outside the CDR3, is GAGVSQSPSNKVTEKGKDVELRCDPISGHTALYWYRQSLGQGLEFLIYFQGNSAPDKSGLPSDRFSAERTGGSVSTLTIQRTQQEDSAVYLCASRPRDSYEQYFGPGTRLTVT.

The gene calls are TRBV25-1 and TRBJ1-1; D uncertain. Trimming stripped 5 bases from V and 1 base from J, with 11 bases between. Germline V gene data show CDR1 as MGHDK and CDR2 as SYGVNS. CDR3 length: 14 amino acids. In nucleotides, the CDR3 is TGTGCCAGCAGTTACCCCGGGGAGAACACTGAAGCTTTCTTT. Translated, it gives CASSYPGENTEAFF.

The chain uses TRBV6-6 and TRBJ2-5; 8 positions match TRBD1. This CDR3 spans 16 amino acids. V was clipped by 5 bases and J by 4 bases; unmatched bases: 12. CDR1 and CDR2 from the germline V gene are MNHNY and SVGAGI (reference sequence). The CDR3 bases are TGTGCCAGCAGTCCAGCCCGGACAGGGCAGGGAGAGACCCAGTACTTC. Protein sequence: CASSPARTGQGETQYF.

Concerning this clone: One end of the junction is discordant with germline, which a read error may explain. CDR3 nucleotides: TGTGCCAGCAGTTTGGAGGACCTGAACTATGGCTACACCTTC. Translation gives CASSLEDLNYGYTF. The chain has TRBV5-4 and TRBJ1-2; D gene ambiguous. The CDR3 consists of 14 residues. CDR1 is SGHNT and CDR2 is YYREEE in the germline V gene (reference sequence).

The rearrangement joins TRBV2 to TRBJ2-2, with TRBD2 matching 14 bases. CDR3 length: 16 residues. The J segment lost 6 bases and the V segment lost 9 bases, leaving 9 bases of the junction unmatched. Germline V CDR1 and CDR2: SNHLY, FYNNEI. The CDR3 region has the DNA TGTGCCAGGGCCACCGGGACTAGCGGGAGACCCGGGGAGCTGTTTTTT. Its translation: CARATGTSGRPGELFF.

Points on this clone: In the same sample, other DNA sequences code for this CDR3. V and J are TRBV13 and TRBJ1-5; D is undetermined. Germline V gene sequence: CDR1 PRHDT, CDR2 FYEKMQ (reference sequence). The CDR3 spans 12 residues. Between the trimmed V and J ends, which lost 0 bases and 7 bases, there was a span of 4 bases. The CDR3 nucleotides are TGTGCCAGCAGCTTAGGCCGACAGCCCCAGCATTTT. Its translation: CASSLGRQPQHF.

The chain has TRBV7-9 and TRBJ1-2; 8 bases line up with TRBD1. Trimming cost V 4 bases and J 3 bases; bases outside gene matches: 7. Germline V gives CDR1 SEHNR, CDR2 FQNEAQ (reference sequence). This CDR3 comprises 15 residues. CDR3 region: CASSSPTTGDYGYTF. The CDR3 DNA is TGTGCCAGCAGCTCACCGACGACAGGGGACTATGGCTACACCTTC.

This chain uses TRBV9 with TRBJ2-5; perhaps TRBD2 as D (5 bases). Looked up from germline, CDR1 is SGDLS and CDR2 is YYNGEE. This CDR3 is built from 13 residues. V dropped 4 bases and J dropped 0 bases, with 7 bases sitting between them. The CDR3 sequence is CASSPGDQETQYF. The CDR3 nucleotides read TGTGCCAGCAGCCCCGGGGACCAAGAGACCCAGTACTTC.